This TCR beta chain was identified in a study of T cell changes during pregnancy in multiple sclerosis. TCRdb's table, derived via immunoSEQ multiplex PCR, lists solely in-frame clones and lacks some. The profile shows 55,000 to 85,000 clones, 90% of them singletons. Germline loops: CDR1 SGHTA, CDR2 FQGNSA. Trimming removed 5 bases from V and 1 base from J; junction bases left unmatched: 7. The CDR3 consists of 15 residues. The source was peripheral blood, collected in the third trimester of pregnancy. The chain joins TRBV7-2 to TRBJ2-7; 8 bases are shared with TRBD1. This clonotype was sampled from a female donor with multiple sclerosis, enrolled in a pregnancy study. The CDR3 coding sequence is TGTGCCAGCAGCCGACCCAACAGGGGGTCCTACGAGCAGTACTTC. Protein: CASSRPNRGSYEQYF.